Below, 10 T cell receptor beta chains from the same sample are listed, as sequenced in a study of cytomegalovirus exposure and HLA in healthy donors (dated by TCRdb to 2015 to 2018). The receptor library was made with the immunoSEQ multiplex PCR assay. A mixture of 60 forward primers for TCR Vbeta segments and 13 reverse primers for TCR Jbeta segments was used in the multiplex PCR. TCRdb limited this immuneACCESS table to in-frame rearrangements with V and J called. A share of clones is missing; checked studies link under half to unresolved V genes, and the rest is unexplained. The sample includes under 250,000 clones, with 75% to 90% observed a single time. 0.71% of the sample goes to the ten largest clones. The sample consisted of PBMCs. These receptors were collected from a boy younger than 10 in good health and CMV-seronegative.

The rearrangement joins TRBV5-5 to TRBJ2-7; D is ambiguous. Trimming removed 0 bases at V and 3 bases at J, with 7 bases between. Looked up from germline, CDR1 is SGHKS and CDR2 is YYEKEE (reference sequence). This CDR3 is 13 amino acids long. CDR3 nucleotide sequence: TGTGCCAGCAGCTTGGCCCTCAGCTACGAGCAGTACTTC. Amino acids: CASSLALSYEQYF. Complete variable domain (other parts from reference TRBV5-5 and TRBJ2-7): DAGVTQSPTHLIKTRGQQVTLRCSPISGHKSVSWYQQVLGQGPQFIFQYYEKEERGRGNFPDRFSARQFPNYSSELNVNALLLGDSALYLCASSLALSYEQYFGPGTRLTVT.

Here the CDR3 DNA reads TGTGCCAGCAGCTTAGTAGGGCTAGCGGGGGTGGTCGATGAGCAGTTCTTC. Translated: CASSLVGLAGVVDEQFF. The chain has TRBV7-9 and TRBJ2-1; 10 bases align to TRBD2. The V gene end was trimmed by 1 base and the J gene end by 8 bases; junction bases not matched to a gene: 11. Looked up from germline, CDR1 is SEHNR and CDR2 is FQNEAQ (reference sequence). This CDR3 spans 17 amino acids.

This CDR3 is CASSPWGRAQDTQYF. CDR3 nucleotide sequence: TGTGCCAGCTCACCATGGGGGAGGGCCCAAGATACGCAGTATTTT. The gene calls are TRBV18 and TRBJ2-3; TRBD2 aligns across 7 bases. This CDR3 spans 15 amino acids. CDR1 KGHSH and CDR2 LQKENI come from the germline V gene. V lost 2 bases and J lost 5; bases outside the gene matches: 7.

The genes are TRBV9 and TRBJ1-2; D gene unclear. The CDR3 length is 12 residues. The V end lost 1 base, the J end lost 7 bases, and 8 bases lay between the germline ends. Germline-derived CDR1 and CDR2 are SGDLS and YYNGEE. The DNA of the CDR3 is TGTGCCAGCAGCGTACACGGGAGTGGCTACACCTTC. Translated: CASSVHGSGYTF. Looking up the rest from reference TRBV9 and TRBJ1-2 gives the full variable domain: DSGVTQTPKHLITATGQRVTLRCSPRSGDLSVYWYQQSLDQGLQFLIQYYNGEERAKGNILERFSAQQFPDLHSELNLSSLELGDSALYFCASSVHGSGYTFGSGTRLTVV.

CDR3 bases: TGCGCCAGCAGCTTGGATGGTGCTAGCGGCGGGGAGCTGTTTTTT. It specifies CASSLDGASGGELFF. The chain joins TRBV5-1 to TRBJ2-2, with 7 bases that match TRBD2. The junction had 6 bases not matched to a gene; V was cut back by 0 bases and J by 7 bases. Germline-derived CDR1 and CDR2 are SGHRS and YFSETQ. CDR3 size: 15 residues.

The V gene is TRBV18, the J gene TRBJ2-5; 10 bases fit TRBD2. The CDR3 loop spans 15 amino acids. The trim removed 4 bases at V and 0 bases at J, leaving 2 bases unmatched. Germline assignment: CDR1 KGHSH and CDR2 LQKENI. CDR3 protein: CASSRGLADQETQYF. DNA for the CDR3: TGTGCCAGCTCACGAGGACTAGCGGACCAAGAGACCCAGTACTTC. The variable domain in full, completed from reference TRBV18 and TRBJ2-5, reads NAGVMQNPRHLVRRRGQEARLRCSPMKGHSHVYWYRQLPEEGLKFMVYLQKENIIDESGMPKERFSAEFPKEGPSILRIQQVVRGDSAAYFCASSRGLADQETQYFGPGTRLLVL.

The chain combines TRBV2 with TRBJ1-1; 7 bases line up with TRBD1. J was trimmed by 3 bases and V by 6 bases; bases with no gene match: 7. The CDR3 length is 14 residues. Germline loops: CDR1 SNHLY, CDR2 FYNNEI. The CDR3 DNA sequence: TGTGCCAGCAGGCCTGACAGGGTAGACACTGAAGCTTTCTTT. This encodes CASRPDRVDTEAFF.

This chain links TRBV27 with TRBJ1-1, with 10 nucleotides matching TRBD1. V was pared by 10 bases and J by 0 bases, with 11 bases of the junction left unmatched. CDR3 length: 16 residues. Per germline, CDR1 MNHEY and CDR2 SMNVEV (reference sequence). The CDR3 bases are TGTGCCACCACCCCGACAGGGGGCCATCTGAACACTGAAGCTTTCTTT. Translating it yields CATTPTGGHLNTEAFF.

The genes are TRBV7-9 and TRBJ2-2; 7 nucleotides match TRBD2. After removal of 0 bases from V and 0 bases from J, the junction contained 4 bases not matched to a gene. Germline V lookup: CDR1 SEHNR, CDR2 FQNEAQ (reference sequence). The CDR3 is made up of 17 amino acids. The CDR3 bases are TGTGCCAGCAGCTTAGCGAAAAGCGGGACGAACACCGGGGAGCTGTTTTTT. Protein: CASSLAKSGTNTGELFF.

The rearrangement joins TRBV25-1 to TRBJ2-5; D is possibly TRBD2 (6 bases). Per the germline V gene, CDR1 is MGHDK and CDR2 is SYGVNS. Trimming took off 5 bases at V and 1 base at J, with 14 bases between the two ends. The CDR3 runs to 15 residues. DNA of the CDR3: TGTGCCAGCAGTCCCAACCGGGAGAGCCAAGAGACCCAGTACTTC. Its protein product is CASSPNRESQETQYF.